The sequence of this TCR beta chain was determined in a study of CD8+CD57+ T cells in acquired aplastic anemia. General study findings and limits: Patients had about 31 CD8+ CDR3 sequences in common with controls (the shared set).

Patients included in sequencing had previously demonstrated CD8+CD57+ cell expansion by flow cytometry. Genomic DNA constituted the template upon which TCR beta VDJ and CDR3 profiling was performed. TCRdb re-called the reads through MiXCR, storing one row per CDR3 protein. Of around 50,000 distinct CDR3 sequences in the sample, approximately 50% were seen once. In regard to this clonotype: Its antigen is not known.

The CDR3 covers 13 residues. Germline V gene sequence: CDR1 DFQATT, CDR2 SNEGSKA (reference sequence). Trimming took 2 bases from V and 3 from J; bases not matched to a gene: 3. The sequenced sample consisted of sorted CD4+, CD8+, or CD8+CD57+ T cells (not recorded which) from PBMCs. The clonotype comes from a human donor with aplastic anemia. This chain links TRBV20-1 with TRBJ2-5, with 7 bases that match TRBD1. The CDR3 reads CSARRDREETQYF. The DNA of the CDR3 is TGCAGTGCTAGAAGAGACAGGGAAGAGACCCAGTACTTC.